This T cell receptor beta chain appears in the sequencing data of a study of CD8+ T cells in alopecia areata. The authors extracted RNA and reverse transcribed it into cDNA as the sequencing template. Sequencing used immunoSEQ multiplex PCR; TCRdb keeps in-frame clones, though not all of them. The table has 200,000 or so clones, under 40% seen once. As for treatment: oral pan-JAK inhibitor, 5-10 mg twice daily. The CDR3 sequence is 14 residues long. Germline assignment: CDR1 MNHEY and CDR2 SMNVEV (reference sequence). The sample was CD4+ T cells sorted from blood, taken at approximately week 31, from a patient treated with tofacitinib. The chain employs TRBV27 and TRBJ1-2; 7 bases agree with TRBD1. The TCR comes from a human donor with alopecia areata. DNA of the CDR3: TGTGGGTCTAGGGGGCAGAACTCTAACTATGGCTACACCTTC. Protein sequence: CGSRGQNSNYGYTF.